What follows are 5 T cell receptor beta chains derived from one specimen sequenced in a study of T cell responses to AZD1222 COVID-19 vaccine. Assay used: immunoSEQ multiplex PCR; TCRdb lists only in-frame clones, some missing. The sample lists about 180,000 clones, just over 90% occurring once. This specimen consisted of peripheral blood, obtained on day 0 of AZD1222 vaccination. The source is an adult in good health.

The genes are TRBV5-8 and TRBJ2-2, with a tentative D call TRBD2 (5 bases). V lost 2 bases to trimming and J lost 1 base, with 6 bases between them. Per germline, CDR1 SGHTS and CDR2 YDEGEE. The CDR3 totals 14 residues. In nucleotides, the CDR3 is TGTGCCAGCAGCTTAAGCGGGAACACCGGGGAGCTGTTTTTT. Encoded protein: CASSLSGNTGELFF.

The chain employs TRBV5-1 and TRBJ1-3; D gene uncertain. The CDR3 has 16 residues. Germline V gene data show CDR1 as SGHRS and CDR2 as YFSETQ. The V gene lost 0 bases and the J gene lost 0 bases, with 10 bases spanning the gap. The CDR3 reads CASSLAAAGSGNTIYF. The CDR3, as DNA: TGCGCCAGCAGCTTGGCCGCGGCGGGCTCTGGAAACACCATATATTTT.

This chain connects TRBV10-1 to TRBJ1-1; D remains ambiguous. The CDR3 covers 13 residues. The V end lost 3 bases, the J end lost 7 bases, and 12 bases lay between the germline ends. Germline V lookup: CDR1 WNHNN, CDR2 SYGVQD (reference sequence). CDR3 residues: CASSDSGPVEAFF. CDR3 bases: TGCGCCAGCAGTGATTCTGGACCGGTTGAAGCTTTCTTT.

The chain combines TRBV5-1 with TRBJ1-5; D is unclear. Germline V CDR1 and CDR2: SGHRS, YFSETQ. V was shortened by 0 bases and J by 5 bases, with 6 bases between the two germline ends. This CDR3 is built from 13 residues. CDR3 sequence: CASSLEGYQPQHF. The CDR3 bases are TGCGCCAGCAGCTTGGAAGGATATCAGCCCCAGCATTTT.

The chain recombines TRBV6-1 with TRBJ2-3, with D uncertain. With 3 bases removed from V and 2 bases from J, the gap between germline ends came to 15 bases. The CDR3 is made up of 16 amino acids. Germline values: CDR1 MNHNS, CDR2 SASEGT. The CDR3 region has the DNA TGTGCCAGCAGTGAGGTGCGACTTACCGCCACAGATACGCAGTATTTT. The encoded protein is CASSEVRLTATDTQYF.